The rows below give T cell receptor beta chains drawn from one sample of a study of blood T cell repertoires in COVID-19. TCRdb's table, derived via immunoSEQ multiplex PCR, lists solely in-frame clones and lacks some. The repertoire has about 310,000 clones, under 90% of them found once; the top ten carry over 8.5%. The specimen was PBMCs or T cells enriched from blood (not recorded which). These receptors originate from a woman under 40 who had recovered from COVID-19. Each CDR3 is given with its conserved first and last residue. Fields, in order: D gene, V gene, clone size, J gene, CDR3 DNA, CDR3 protein. The D gene is left open where the match is weak. Only part of the rows carry a size: once, few, many, or a class if the clone is expanded.

>TRBD1|TRBV5-4|.|TRBJ2-7
TGTGCCAGCAGCCCAGGGGGCGCGACGTACGAGCAGTACTTC
CASSPGGATYEQYF
>.|TRBV28|.|TRBJ1-4
TGTGCCAGCAGTTTATTGGAGCCCCGCGGTGAAAAACTGTTTTTT
CASSLLEPRGEKLFF
>.|TRBV28|.|TRBJ1-1
TGTGCCAGCAGTTTAGGTCTAACGGAAGCTTTCTTT
CASSLGLTEAFF
>TRBD2|TRBV7-6|.|TRBJ2-3
TGTGCCAGCAGTCTACAGTTGACTAGCGGGGGAACCACAGATACGCAGTATTTT
CASSLQLTSGGTTDTQYF
>TRBD1|TRBV14|.|TRBJ2-1
TGTGCCAGCAGCCAAGTGTGGGGACAGTACAATGAGCAGTTCTTC
CASSQVWGQYNEQFF
>.|TRBV7-9|.|TRBJ1-4
TGTGCCAGCAGCAATGGTTACAGCAGCCCTGAGTCGAAACTGTTTTTT
CASSNGYSSPESKLFF
>.|TRBV27|.|TRBJ1-2
TGTGCCAGCAGTTTGGGTGGGCGCTTTGGCTACACCTTC
CASSLGGRFGYTF
>.|TRBV28|.|TRBJ1-2
TGTGCCAGCACCGTGACGCGTGAGAGGTATGGCTACACCTTC
CASTVTRERYGYTF
>TRBD1|TRBV4-1|.|TRBJ1-3
TGCGCCAGCAGCCAAGGGGACAGCTCTGGAAACACCATATATTTT
CASSQGDSSGNTIYF
>.|TRBV4-2|.|TRBJ1-2
TGTGCCAGCAGCCAAGTTGGGCAGGAATATGGCTACACCTTC
CASSQVGQEYGYTF
>TRBD1|TRBV2|.|TRBJ1-2
TGTGCCAGCAGAACTCGAGCCGGGACAGGGTTTTTGAAAAACTATGGCTACACCTTC
CASRTRAGTGFLKNYGYTF
>.|TRBV5-1|many|TRBJ1-1
TGCGCCAGCAGCTTGGCCGTAAGTCGGACATTCAGGGTTTCAGCGGAAGCTTTCTTT
CASSLAVSRTFRVSAEAFF
>.|TRBV10-2|few|TRBJ2-7
TGCGCCAGCAGTGGGCATTACGAGCAGTACTTC
CASSGHYEQYF
>TRBD1|TRBV3-1/TRBV3-2|.|TRBJ2-7
TGTGCCAGCAGCCAAGATAGGGTGGGGACAGGAACCAACTCTTACGAGCAGTACTTC
CASSQDRVGTGTNSYEQYF
>TRBD1|TRBV29-1|.|TRBJ2-2
TGCAGCGTTGACCTGACAGGGCGAACCGGGGAGCTGTTTTTT
CSVDLTGRTGELFF
>TRBD1|TRBV12-3/TRBV12-4|.|TRBJ2-7
TGTGCCAGCAGTTCTTTACAGGGGCTTCGGCAGTACTTC
CASSSLQGLRQYF